These 17 T cell receptor beta chains share one sample of origin, sequenced in a study of blood T cell repertoires in COVID-19. The protocol was immunoSEQ multiplex PCR, while the TCRdb copy is restricted to in-frame clones and leaves out a portion. Among 80,000 to 90,000 clones listed, roughly 84% were seen once. Sequences were obtained from peripheral blood. These receptors were collected from a man in his 70s with acute or convalescent COVID-19.

The rearrangement joins TRBV13 to TRBJ2-7, with 8 positions matching TRBD1. Germline-derived CDR1 and CDR2 are PRHDT and FYEKMQ (reference sequence). The CDR3 length is 13 residues. V shed 4 bases and J 6 bases; nucleotides not matched to a gene: 5. The chain's CDR3 is CASSSRDRPEQYF. Here the CDR3 DNA reads TGTGCCAGCAGCTCCCGGGACAGGCCCGAGCAGTACTTC.

The chain couples TRBV11-2 to TRBJ2-7; maybe TRBD2 (5 bases). Germline V CDR1 and CDR2: SGHAT, FQNNGV. The CDR3 covers 13 residues. Trimming stripped 5 bases from V and 4 bases from J, with 12 bases between. CDR3 in amino acids: CASSPADGYEQYF. For the CDR3, the DNA is TGTGCCAGCAGCCCAGCGGACGGATACGAGCAGTACTTC.

V usage is TRBV6-5 and J usage is TRBJ2-2; TRBD2 matches at 8 bases. V was pared by 0 bases and J by 4 bases, with 4 bases of the junction left unmatched. The CDR3 sequence is 16 residues long. Per germline, CDR1 MNHEY and CDR2 SVGAGI. In nucleotides, the CDR3 is TGTGCCAGCAGTTACTCCCCAGCGGGGGTCACCGGGGAGCTGTTTTTT. Translating it yields CASSYSPAGVTGELFF.

This chain connects TRBV7-9 to TRBJ1-2, with 11 bases identical to TRBD1. Germline-derived CDR1 and CDR2 are SEHNR and FQNEAQ (reference sequence). This CDR3 has 14 amino acids. With V trimmed by 5 bases and J by 8 bases, 7 bases remained unmatched. CDR3 protein: CASSLDRGHGGYTF. The CDR3 DNA reads as TGTGCCAGCAGCCTGGACAGGGGGCATGGAGGCTACACCTTC.

The chain has TRBV19 and TRBJ1-6; the match to TRBD1 covers 8 bases. Trimming cost V 7 bases and J 0 bases; bases outside gene matches: 8. The germline V gene encodes CDR1 LNHDA and CDR2 SQIVND (reference sequence). The CDR3 sequence is 17 residues long. The CDR3 DNA reads TGTGCCAGTACCCCTGGACAGGGAAGCTCCTATAATTCACCCCTCCACTTT. Its protein product is CASTPGQGSSYNSPLHF.

The J gene is TRBJ1-2, the V gene TRBV2; D uncertain. Trimming stripped 4 bases from V and 7 bases from J, with 13 bases between. This CDR3 spans 13 amino acids. In germline, CDR1 is SNHLY, CDR2 FYNNEI. This CDR3 is CASSALGRGGYTF. As DNA, the CDR3 is TGTGCCAGCAGTGCTCTGGGCCGTGGTGGCTACACCTTC.

The chain recombines TRBV11-2 with TRBJ2-3; possible D gene TRBD2, 6 bases. Germline V gene data show CDR1 as SGHAT and CDR2 as FQNNGV. V lost 4 bases and J 5 bases, leaving 7 bases between the germline ends. CDR3 size: 12 residues. In nucleotides, the CDR3 is TGTGCCAGCAGCTGGGGAGGAGATACGCAGTATTTT. Its protein product is CASSWGGDTQYF.

This chain joins TRBV11-2 and TRBJ2-5, with TRBD2 identical over 9 bases. This CDR3 spans 16 amino acids. Germline V gene lookup returns CDR1 SGHAT and CDR2 FQNNGV. The V segment lost 5 bases and the J segment 3 bases; nucleotides outside the gene matches: 10. CDR3 DNA: TGTGCCAGCAGCCCCGGAAGCGGGGGGCGAGAAGAGACCCAGTACTTC. Protein product: CASSPGSGGREETQYF.

The rearrangement uses TRBV5-8 and TRBJ2-2; 12 positions match TRBD2. Germline CDR1 SGHTS, CDR2 YDEGEE. Trimming removed 4 bases from V and 3 bases from J; junction bases left unmatched: 4. CDR3 size: 16 residues. CDR3 amino acids: CASSIGLAGHTGELFF. The CDR3 DNA is TGTGCCAGCAGCATAGGACTAGCGGGGCACACCGGGGAGCTGTTTTTT.

This clone has only a few counts. The chain joins TRBV6-1 to TRBJ2-7; 7 bases align to TRBD1. V was pared by 6 bases and J by 4 bases, with 15 bases of the junction left unmatched. CDR1 and CDR2 from the germline V gene are MNHNS and SASEGT. The CDR3 has 16 amino acids. CDR3 DNA sequence: TGTGCCAGCAGGGAATTTACAGGGGTCAACAGGTACGAGCAGTACGTC. Translation gives CASREFTGVNRYEQYV.

The chain links TRBV20-1 to TRBJ1-1; D remains ambiguous. CDR1 and CDR2 from the germline V gene are DFQATT and SNEGSKA (reference sequence). V shed 3 bases and J shed 5 bases, with 10 bases lying between them. The CDR3 has 12 amino acids. For the CDR3, the DNA is TGCAGTGCTAGTCCGGGCGGGACTGAAGCTTTCTTT. It yields the protein CSASPGGTEAFF.

This clone was recorded at least ten times. The chain has TRBV11-2 and TRBJ1-5, with 8 nucleotides matching TRBD1. CDR1 and CDR2 from the germline V gene are SGHAT and FQNNGV. V lost 5 bases to trimming and J lost 0 bases; unmatched junction nucleotides: 3. The CDR3 runs to 15 residues. CDR3 DNA: TGTGCCAGCAGCCCGACAGGGGCTAGCAATCAGCCCCAGCATTTT. This codes for CASSPTGASNQPQHF.

The CDR3 DNA sequence: TGTGCCTGGAGTCGCACGTGGCAAACGTCCTATAATTCACCCCTCCACTTT. Translation gives CAWSRTWQTSYNSPLHF. V gene TRBV30 combines with J gene TRBJ1-6; no firm D call. Per the germline V gene, CDR1 is GTSNPN and CDR2 is SVGIG (reference sequence). Trimming stripped 2 bases from V and 1 base from J, with 15 bases between. This CDR3 spans 17 amino acids.

The chain is built from TRBV2 and TRBJ2-2; D might be TRBD1 (5 bases). This CDR3 spans 15 amino acids. The V end lost 5 bases, the J end lost 1 base, and 11 bases lay between the germline ends. Germline V gene sequence: CDR1 SNHLY, CDR2 FYNNEI. CDR3 nucleotide sequence: TGTGCCAGCAGTCCGGACAAGTTGAACACCGGGGAGCTGTTTTTT. Translated: CASSPDKLNTGELFF.

CDR3 DNA: TGTGCCAGCACATACGGCGGGGGTAGCGGATCCTACAATGAGCAGTTCTTC. The encoded protein is CASTYGGGSGSYNEQFF. The genes are TRBV3-1 (or the pseudogene TRBV3-2) and TRBJ2-1, with TRBD2 matching over 7 bases. The J segment lost 1 base and the V segment lost 7 bases, leaving 13 bases of the junction unmatched. CDR1 is LGHDT and CDR2 is YNNKEL in the germline V gene (reference sequence). This CDR3 has 17 residues.

The chain uses TRBV11-2 and TRBJ2-7; 9 bases match TRBD1. This CDR3 comprises 16 residues. Trimming cost V 5 bases and J 4 bases; bases outside gene matches: 12. The germline V gene has CDR1 SGHAT and CDR2 FQNNGV. Written as DNA, the CDR3 is TGTGCCAGCAGCCCATACGCTGGGACAGGGTTTTACGAGCAGTACGTC. Translated: CASSPYAGTGFYEQYV.

The V and J genes are TRBV20-1 and TRBJ1-6; TRBD1 might be the D (6 bases). The CDR3 contains 10 residues. Between the trimmed V and J ends, which lost 6 bases and 14 bases, there was a span of 11 bases. CDR1 is DFQATT, CDR2 SNEGSKA, per germline (reference sequence). CDR3 bases: TGCAGTGCACCACAGGGCTCCCTCCACTTT. Translation gives CSAPQGSLHF.